The 2 T cell receptor beta chains in this list originate from one sample, sequenced in a study of control samples from healthy donors and cancer patients. Method: immunoSEQ multiplex PCR; TCRdb's copy keeps in-frame clones and lacks some. Of 130,000 to 150,000 clones listed, around 90% are singletons. The sequencing sample was made of blood. These receptors all stem from a man younger than 45 in good health.

The genes are TRBV3-1 (or the pseudogene TRBV3-2) and TRBJ1-5; D is unclear. This CDR3 region has 16 residues. Between the trimmed V and J ends, which lost 0 bases and 4 bases, there was a span of 13 bases. CDR1 is LGHDT, CDR2 YNNKEL, per germline (reference sequence). The CDR3 DNA is TGTGCCAGCAGCCAAGATCTTGGCGGGAGTAATCAGCCCCAGCATTTT. Its translation is CASSQDLGGSNQPQHF.

V gene TRBV5-6 combines with J gene TRBJ1-4, with TRBD1 matching 9 bases. CDR3 length: 15 residues. Germline CDR1 is SGHDT and CDR2 is YYEEEE. J was trimmed by 7 bases and V by 4 bases; bases with no gene match: 8. Here the CDR3 reads CASSRTGTGPEKLFF. In DNA, the CDR3 is TGTGCCAGCAGCCGAACCGGGACAGGGCCTGAAAAACTGTTTTTT.